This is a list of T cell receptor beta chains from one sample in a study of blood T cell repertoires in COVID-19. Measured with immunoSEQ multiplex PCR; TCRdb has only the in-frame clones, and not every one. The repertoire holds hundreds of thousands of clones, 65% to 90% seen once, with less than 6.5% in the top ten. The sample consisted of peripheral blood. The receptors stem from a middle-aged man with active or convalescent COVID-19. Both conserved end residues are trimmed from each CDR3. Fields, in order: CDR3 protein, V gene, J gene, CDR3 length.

AGRFRNTDTQY	TRBV6-5	TRBJ2-3	11
ASSIAGAASDTQY	TRBV19	TRBJ2-3	13
ASSSPSSYEQY	TRBV7-2	TRBJ2-7	11
ASSFTGGGYEQY	TRBV27	TRBJ2-7	12
ASSVLGVDTEAF	TRBV5-5	TRBJ1-1	12
ASRAAGGSPLH	TRBV12-3/TRBV12-4	TRBJ1-6	11
EGATDTGELF	TRBV6-5	TRBJ2-2	10
ASTGQGINSPLH	TRBV2	TRBJ1-6	12
SASSGTGSMEYGYT	TRBV20-1	TRBJ1-2	14
ASSLGGIYGYT	TRBV28	TRBJ1-2	11
ASSDRWGYNEQF	TRBV7-8	TRBJ2-1	12
SVEKGRAYGYT	TRBV29-1	TRBJ1-2	11
ASSEAWDRYYGYT	TRBV6-1	TRBJ1-2	13
ATKGDGELF	TRBV3-1/TRBV3-2	TRBJ2-2	9
ASSLTYFGDREQY	TRBV7-2	TRBJ2-7	13
ASSHRGAVGYT	TRBV19	TRBJ1-2	11
ASSADAGGYNEQF	TRBV9	TRBJ2-1	13
ASSLGGDGYT	TRBV5-4	TRBJ1-2	10
ASSLSIRSEAF	TRBV11-2	TRBJ1-1	11
ASSSRDSSGNTIY	TRBV11-1	TRBJ1-3	13
ASSRYRGLGQPQH	TRBV5-6	TRBJ1-5	13
ASSYSMGALNTEAF	TRBV6-2/TRBV6-3	TRBJ1-1	14
ASSVFQGFSYEQY	TRBV9	TRBJ2-7	13
AWRLGGNTIY	TRBV30	TRBJ1-3	10
ASSPFPGNPSTDTQY	TRBV4-1	TRBJ2-3	15
ASSPPNRPSTEAF	TRBV18	TRBJ1-1	13
AWSPSMTGEGYEQY	TRBV30	TRBJ2-7	14
ASSLGQKNTEAF	TRBV5-6	TRBJ1-1	12